These 4 T cell receptor beta chains were sequenced from one sample in a study of blood T cell repertoires in COVID-19. The table came from immunoSEQ multiplex PCR; TCRdb's copy has only in-frame clones and leaves some out. The table includes fewer than 200,000 clones, around nine tenths detected once. The sample consisted of peripheral blood. The receptor source for this set is a man in his fifties who had recovered from COVID-19.

This chain uses TRBV7-9 with TRBJ1-4, with D hard to call. Germline CDR1 and CDR2: SEHNR and FQNEAQ (reference sequence). CDR3 size: 13 residues. Trimming stripped 2 bases from V and 8 bases from J, with 9 bases between. CDR3 residues: CASSLTGGEKLFF. In DNA form, the CDR3 reads TGTGCCAGCAGCTTAACGGGTGGAGAAAAACTGTTTTTT.

The V call is TRBV5-6, the J call TRBJ2-5; TRBD1 agrees at 7 bases. The CDR3 spans 14 residues. Germline loops: CDR1 SGHDT, CDR2 YYEEEE. J gave up 1 base and V 4 bases, and 4 bases lay outside the gene matches. Here the CDR3 reads CASSVRTGQETQYF. In nucleotides, the CDR3 is TGTGCCAGCAGCGTTAGGACAGGCCAAGAGACCCAGTACTTC.

The genes are TRBV7-9 and TRBJ2-5, with D perhaps TRBD1 (6 bases). The germline V gene has CDR1 SEHNR and CDR2 FQNEAQ (reference sequence). This CDR3 spans 13 amino acids. V shed 2 bases and J shed 3 bases, with 7 bases lying between them. Here the CDR3 DNA reads TGTGCCAGCAGCTTAAACAGGGAAGAGACCCAGTACTTC. Translation: CASSLNREETQYF.

The V and J genes are TRBV7-2 and TRBJ1-6; possibly TRBD1 for D (6 bases). Germline V lookup: CDR1 SGHTA, CDR2 FQGNSA. The V and J ends lost 5 bases and 6 bases respectively, with 14 bases between them. This CDR3 has 15 amino acids. The CDR3 DNA sequence: TGTGCCAGCAGCCGGACAGTGGCGGGTAATTCACCCCTCCACTTT. Translating gives CASSRTVAGNSPLHF.